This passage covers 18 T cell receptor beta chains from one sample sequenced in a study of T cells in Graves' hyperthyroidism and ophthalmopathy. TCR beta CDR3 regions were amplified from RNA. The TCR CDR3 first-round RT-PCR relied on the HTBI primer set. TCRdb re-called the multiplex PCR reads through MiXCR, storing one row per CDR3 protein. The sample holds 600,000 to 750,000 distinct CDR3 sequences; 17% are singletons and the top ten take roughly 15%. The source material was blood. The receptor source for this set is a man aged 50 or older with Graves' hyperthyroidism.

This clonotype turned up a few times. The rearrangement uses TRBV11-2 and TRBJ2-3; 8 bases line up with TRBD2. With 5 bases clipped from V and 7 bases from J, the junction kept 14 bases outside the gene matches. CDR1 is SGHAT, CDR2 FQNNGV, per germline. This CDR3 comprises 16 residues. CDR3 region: CASSLLAGGESNTQYF. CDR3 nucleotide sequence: TGTGCCAGCAGCCTATTGGCGGGAGGCGAGTCAAATACGCAGTATTTT.

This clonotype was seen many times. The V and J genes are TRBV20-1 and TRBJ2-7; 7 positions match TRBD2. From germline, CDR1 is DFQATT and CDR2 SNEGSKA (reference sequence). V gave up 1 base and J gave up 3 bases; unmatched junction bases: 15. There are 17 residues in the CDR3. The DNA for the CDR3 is TGCAGTGCTAGAGCACGGATAGAAGCGGGAACGAGCTACGAGCAGTACTTC. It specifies CSARARIEAGTSYEQYF.

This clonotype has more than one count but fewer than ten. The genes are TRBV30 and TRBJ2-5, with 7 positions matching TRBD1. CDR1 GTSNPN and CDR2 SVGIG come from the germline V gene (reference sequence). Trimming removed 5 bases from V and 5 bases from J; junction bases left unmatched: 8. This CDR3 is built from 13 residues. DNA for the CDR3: TGTGCCTGGGCGACAGGGATGGCGGAGACCCAGTACTTC. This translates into CAWATGMAETQYF.

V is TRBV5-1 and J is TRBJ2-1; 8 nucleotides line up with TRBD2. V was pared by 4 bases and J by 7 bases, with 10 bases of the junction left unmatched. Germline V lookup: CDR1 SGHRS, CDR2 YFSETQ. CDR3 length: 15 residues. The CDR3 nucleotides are TGCGCCAGCAGCGCCGGGACTAGTCCGGGTAATGAGCAGTTCTTC. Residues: CASSAGTSPGNEQFF.

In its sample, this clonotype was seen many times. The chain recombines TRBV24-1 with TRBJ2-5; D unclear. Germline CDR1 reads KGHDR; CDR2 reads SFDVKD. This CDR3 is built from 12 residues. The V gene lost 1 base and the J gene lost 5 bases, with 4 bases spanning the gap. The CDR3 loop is CATSDLAETQYF. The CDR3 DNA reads TGTGCCACCAGTGATTTAGCGGAGACCCAGTACTTC.

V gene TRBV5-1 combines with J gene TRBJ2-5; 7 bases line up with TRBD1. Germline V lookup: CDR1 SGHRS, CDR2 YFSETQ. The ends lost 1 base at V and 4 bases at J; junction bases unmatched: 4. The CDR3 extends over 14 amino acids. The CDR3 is CASSLNYRGETQYF. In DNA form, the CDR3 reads TGCGCCAGCAGCTTGAATTACAGGGGAGAGACCCAGTACTTC.

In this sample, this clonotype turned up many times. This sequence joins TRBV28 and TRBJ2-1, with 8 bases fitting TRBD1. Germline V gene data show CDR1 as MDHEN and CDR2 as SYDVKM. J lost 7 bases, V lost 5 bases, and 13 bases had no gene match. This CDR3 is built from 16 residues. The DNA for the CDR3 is TGTGCCAGCAGTGGCCCCAGGGGGCCGAGGCGGAATGAGCAGTTCTTC. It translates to CASSGPRGPRRNEQFF.

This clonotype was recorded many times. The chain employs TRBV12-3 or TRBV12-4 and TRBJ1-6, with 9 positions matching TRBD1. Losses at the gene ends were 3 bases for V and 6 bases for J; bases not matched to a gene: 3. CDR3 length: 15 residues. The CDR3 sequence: CASSFRQGVNSPLHF. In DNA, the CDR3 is TGTGCCAGCAGTTTCAGACAGGGGGTTAATTCACCCCTCCACTTT.

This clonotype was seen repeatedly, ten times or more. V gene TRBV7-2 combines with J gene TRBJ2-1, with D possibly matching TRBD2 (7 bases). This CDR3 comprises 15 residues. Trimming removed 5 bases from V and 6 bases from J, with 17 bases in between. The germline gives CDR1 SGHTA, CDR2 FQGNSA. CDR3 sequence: CASSIWTRTANEQFF. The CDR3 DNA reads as TGTGCCAGCAGCATTTGGACTAGGACAGCCAATGAGCAGTTCTTC.

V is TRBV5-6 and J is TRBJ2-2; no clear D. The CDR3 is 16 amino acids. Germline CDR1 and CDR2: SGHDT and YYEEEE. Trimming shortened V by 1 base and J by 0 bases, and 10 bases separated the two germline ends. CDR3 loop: CASSLSAVSNTGELFF. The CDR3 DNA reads TGTGCCAGCAGCTTGTCTGCAGTGTCGAACACCGGGGAGCTGTTTTTT. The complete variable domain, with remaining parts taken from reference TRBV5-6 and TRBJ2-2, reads DAGVTQSPTHLIKTRGQQVTLRCSPKSGHDTVSWYQQALGQGPQFIFQYYEEEERQRGNFPDRFSGHQFPNYSSELNVNALLLGDSALYLCASSLSAVSNTGELFFGEGSRLTVL.

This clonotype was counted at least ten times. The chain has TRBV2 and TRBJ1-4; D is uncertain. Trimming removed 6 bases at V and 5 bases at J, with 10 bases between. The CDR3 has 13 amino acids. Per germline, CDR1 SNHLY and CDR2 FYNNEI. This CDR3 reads CASRETGNEKLFF. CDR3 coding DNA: TGTGCCAGCAGGGAGACGGGAAATGAAAAACTGTTTTTT.

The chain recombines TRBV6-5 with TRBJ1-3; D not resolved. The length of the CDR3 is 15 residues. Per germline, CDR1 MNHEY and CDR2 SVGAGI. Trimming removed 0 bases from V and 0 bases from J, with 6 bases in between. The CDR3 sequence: CASSYSIGSGNTIYF. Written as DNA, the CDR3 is TGTGCCAGCAGTTACTCGATTGGCTCTGGAAACACCATATATTTT.

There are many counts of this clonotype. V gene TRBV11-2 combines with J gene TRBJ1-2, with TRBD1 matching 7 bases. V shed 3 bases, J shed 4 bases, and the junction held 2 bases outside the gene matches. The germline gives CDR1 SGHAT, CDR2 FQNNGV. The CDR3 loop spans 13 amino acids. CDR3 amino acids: CASSFGQAYGYTF. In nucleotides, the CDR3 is TGTGCCAGCAGCTTCGGACAGGCCTATGGCTACACCTTC.

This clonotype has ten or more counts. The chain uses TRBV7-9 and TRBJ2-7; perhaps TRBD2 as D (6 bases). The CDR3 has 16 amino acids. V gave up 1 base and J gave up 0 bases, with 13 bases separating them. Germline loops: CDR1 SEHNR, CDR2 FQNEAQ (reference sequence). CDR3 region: CASSLVVGGDSYEQYF. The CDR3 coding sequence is TGTGCCAGCAGCTTAGTGGTGGGAGGCGACTCCTACGAGCAGTACTTC.

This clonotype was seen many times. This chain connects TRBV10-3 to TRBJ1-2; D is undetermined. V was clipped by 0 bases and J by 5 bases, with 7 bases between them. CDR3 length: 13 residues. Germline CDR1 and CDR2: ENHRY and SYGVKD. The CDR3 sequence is CAISESKEYGYTF. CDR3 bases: TGTGCCATCAGTGAGTCGAAGGAGTATGGCTACACCTTC.

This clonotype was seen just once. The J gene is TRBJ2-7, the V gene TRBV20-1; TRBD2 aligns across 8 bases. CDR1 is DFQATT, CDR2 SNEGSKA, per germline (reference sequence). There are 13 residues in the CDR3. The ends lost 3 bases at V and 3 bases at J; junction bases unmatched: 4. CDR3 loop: CSARRGERYEQYF. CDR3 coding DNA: TGCAGTGCTAGGCGGGGGGAACGCTACGAGCAGTACTTC.

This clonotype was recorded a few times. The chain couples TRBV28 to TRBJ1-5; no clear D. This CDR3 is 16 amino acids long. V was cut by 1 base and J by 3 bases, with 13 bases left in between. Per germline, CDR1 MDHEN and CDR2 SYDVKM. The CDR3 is CASSLSVGQYNQPQHF. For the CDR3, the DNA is TGTGCCAGCAGTTTATCGGTGGGCCAGTACAATCAGCCCCAGCATTTT.

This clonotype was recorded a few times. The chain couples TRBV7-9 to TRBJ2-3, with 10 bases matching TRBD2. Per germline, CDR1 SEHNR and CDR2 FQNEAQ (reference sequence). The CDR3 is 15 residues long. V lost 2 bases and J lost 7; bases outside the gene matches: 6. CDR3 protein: CASSLNTSGKNTQYF. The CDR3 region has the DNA TGTGCCAGCAGCTTAAATACTAGCGGGAAAAATACGCAGTATTTT.